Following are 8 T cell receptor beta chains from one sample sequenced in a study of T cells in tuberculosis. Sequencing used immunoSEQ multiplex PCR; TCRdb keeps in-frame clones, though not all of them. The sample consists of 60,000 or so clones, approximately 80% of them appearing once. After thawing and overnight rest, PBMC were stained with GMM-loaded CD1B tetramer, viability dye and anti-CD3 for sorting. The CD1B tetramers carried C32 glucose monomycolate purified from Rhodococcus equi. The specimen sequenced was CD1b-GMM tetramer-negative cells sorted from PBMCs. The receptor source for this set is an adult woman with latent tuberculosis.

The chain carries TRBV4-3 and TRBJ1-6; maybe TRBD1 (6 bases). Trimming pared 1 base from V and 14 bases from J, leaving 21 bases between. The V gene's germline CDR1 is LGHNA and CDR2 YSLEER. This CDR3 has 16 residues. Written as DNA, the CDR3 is TGCGCCAGCAGCCAAGGCCCGCAGGGGTATTCTTCTTCCCTCCACTTT. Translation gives CASSQGPQGYSSSLHF.

CDR3 bases: TGTGCTAGTGGAACCGGGACAGTAGCCTACGAGCAGTACTTC. It is translated as CASGTGTVAYEQYF. The chain combines TRBV12-5 with TRBJ2-7; 7 bases map to TRBD1. The CDR3 spans 14 residues. Losses at the gene ends were 6 bases for V and 2 bases for J; bases not matched to a gene: 7. Looked up from germline, CDR1 is LGHNT and CDR2 is FRNRAP.

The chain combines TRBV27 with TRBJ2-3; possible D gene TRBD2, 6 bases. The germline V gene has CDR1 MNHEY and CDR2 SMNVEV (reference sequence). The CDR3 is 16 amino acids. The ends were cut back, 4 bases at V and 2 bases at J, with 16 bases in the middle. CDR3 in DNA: TGTGCCAGCAGTTGGGGTCTAGCGCCGATCACAGATACGCAGTATTTT. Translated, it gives CASSWGLAPITDTQYF.

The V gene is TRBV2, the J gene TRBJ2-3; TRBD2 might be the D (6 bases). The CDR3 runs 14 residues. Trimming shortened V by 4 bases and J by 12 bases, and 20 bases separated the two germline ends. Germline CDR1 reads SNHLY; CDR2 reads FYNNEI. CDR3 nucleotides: TGTGCCAGCAGTGCCTCCAGGTCAGGGACTCCCCAGTATTTT. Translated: CASSASRSGTPQYF. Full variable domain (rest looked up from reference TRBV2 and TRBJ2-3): EPEVTQTPSHQVTQMGQEVILRCVPISNHLYFYWYRQILGQKVEFLVSFYNNEISEKSEIFDDQFSVERPDGSNFTLKIRSTKLEDSAMYFCASSASRSGTPQYFGPGTRLTVL.

The CDR3 nucleotides read TGTGCCAGTAGTACTATCCCCCTCGGAGGCATCCAACGTCGCTCTGGAAACACCATATATTTT. It codes for CASSTIPLGGIQRRSGNTIYF. The chain links TRBV19 to TRBJ1-3; D not resolved. The CDR3 contains 21 residues. Germline lookup yields CDR1 LNHDA and CDR2 SQIVND (reference sequence). V was clipped by 4 bases and J by 0 bases, with 28 bases between them.

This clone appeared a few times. The CDR3 region has the DNA TGTGCCAGCTCACCTTTGTCCCCGTCAATCGCGCAAGCACCTAATGAAAAACTGTTTTTT. Translating it yields CASSPLSPSIAQAPNEKLFF. V usage is TRBV18 and J usage is TRBJ1-4; D ambiguous. Germline V gene lookup returns CDR1 KGHSH and CDR2 LQKENI. The CDR3 is 20 amino acids. Trimming cost V 3 bases and J 3 bases, with 26 bases left between them. Using reference TRBV18 and TRBJ1-4 for the parts outside the CDR3, the full variable domain is NAGVMQNPRHLVRRRGQEARLRCSPMKGHSHVYWYRQLPEEGLKFMVYLQKENIIDESGMPKERFSAEFPKEGPSILRIQQVVRGDSAAYFCASSPLSPSIAQAPNEKLFFGSGTQLSVL.

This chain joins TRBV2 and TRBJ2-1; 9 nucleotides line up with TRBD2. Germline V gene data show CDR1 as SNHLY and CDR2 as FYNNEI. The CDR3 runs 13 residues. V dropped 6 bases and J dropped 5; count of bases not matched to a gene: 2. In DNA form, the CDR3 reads TGTGCCAGCAGGCGACTAGCGGACAATGAGCAGTTCTTC. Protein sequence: CASRRLADNEQFF.

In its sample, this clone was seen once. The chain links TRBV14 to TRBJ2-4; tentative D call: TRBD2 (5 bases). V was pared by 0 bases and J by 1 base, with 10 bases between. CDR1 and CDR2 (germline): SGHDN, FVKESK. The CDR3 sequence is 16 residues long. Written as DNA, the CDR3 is TGTGCCAGCAGCCAAGATGGAGTAGCGGCCAAAAACATTCAGTACTTC. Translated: CASSQDGVAAKNIQYF.